This paragraph reports one T cell receptor (beta chain). This entry is derived from a study of control samples from healthy donors and cancer patients. The repertoire was sequenced with immunoSEQ multiplex PCR; TCRdb's copy has only in-frame clones and lacks some. Among 65,000 to 85,000 clones listed, around 90% were seen once. The V and J ends lost 1 base and 4 bases, in that order; junction bases with no gene match: 9. The germline CDR1 and CDR2 sequences are LNHDA and SQIVND (reference sequence). The CDR3 is 16 residues long. The receptor comes from a woman between 45 and 60 years old with colorectal cancer. This sequence joins TRBV19 and TRBJ1-2; 7 positions agree with TRBD1. Specimen: PBMCs. The DNA for the CDR3 is TGTGCCAGTAGTATAGGGGCCCGGGACAGTGTCTATGGCTACACCTTC. This codes for CASSIGARDSVYGYTF.